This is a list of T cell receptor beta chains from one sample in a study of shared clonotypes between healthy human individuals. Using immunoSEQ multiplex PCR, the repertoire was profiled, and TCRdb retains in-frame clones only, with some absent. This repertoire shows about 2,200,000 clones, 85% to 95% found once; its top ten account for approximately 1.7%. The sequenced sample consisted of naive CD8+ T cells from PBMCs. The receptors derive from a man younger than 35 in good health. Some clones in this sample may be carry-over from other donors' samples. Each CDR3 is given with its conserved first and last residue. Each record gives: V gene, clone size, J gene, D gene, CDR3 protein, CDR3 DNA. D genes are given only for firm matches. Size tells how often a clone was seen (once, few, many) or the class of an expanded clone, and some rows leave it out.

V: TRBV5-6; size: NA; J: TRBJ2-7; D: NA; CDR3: CASSLVGNPYEQYF; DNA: TGTGCCAGCAGCTTGGTGGGGAACCCCTACGAGCAGTACTTC
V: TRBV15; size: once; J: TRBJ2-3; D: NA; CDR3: CATSRRDTDTQYF; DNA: TGTGCCACCAGCAGACGGGACACAGATACGCAGTATTTT
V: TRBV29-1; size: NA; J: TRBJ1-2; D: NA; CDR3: CSVPIPDRSSGYGYTF; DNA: TGCAGCGTCCCAATTCCGGACAGATCCTCTGGCTATGGCTACACCTTC
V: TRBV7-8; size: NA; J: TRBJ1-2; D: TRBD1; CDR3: CASSLVLRGTGGDYGYTF; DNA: TGTGCCAGCAGCTTAGTCCTTCGCGGGACAGGGGGCGACTATGGCTACACCTTC
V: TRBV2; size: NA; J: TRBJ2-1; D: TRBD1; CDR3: CASSPDRGRSNEQFF; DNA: TGTGCCAGCAGCCCGGACAGGGGGCGAAGCAATGAGCAGTTCTTC
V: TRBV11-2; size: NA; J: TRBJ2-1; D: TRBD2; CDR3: CASSLWGGRANSYNEQFF; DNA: TGTGCCAGCAGCTTATGGGGCGGGAGGGCCAACTCCTACAATGAGCAGTTCTTC
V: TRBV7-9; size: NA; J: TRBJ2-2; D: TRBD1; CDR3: CASSLGGRGLTGELFF; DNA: TGTGCCAGCAGCTTAGGAGGCAGGGGGCTAACCGGGGAGCTGTTTTTT
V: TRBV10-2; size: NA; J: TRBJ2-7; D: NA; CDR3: CASSDRSGVRTYEQYF; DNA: TGCGCCAGCAGTGACCGCAGTGGAGTACGGACTTACGAGCAGTACTTC
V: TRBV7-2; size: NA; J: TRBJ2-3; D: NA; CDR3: CASSLEGSTDTQYF; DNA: TGTGCCAGCAGCTTAGAGGGCAGCACAGATACGCAGTATTTT
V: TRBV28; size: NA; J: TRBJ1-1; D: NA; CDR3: CASSPVDTLTQNTEAFF; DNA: TGTGCCAGCAGTCCCGTCGACACCCTGACGCAAAACACTGAAGCTTTCTTT
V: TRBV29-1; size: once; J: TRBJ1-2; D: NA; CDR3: CSVEGTDYGYTF; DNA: TGCAGCGTTGAAGGGACCGATTATGGCTACACCTTC
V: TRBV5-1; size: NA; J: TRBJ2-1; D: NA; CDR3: CASSPRGAGYDVDEQFF; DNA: TGCGCCAGCAGCCCCAGAGGGGCTGGATATGATGTTGATGAGCAGTTCTTC
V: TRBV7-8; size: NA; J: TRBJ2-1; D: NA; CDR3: CASSLSDNEQFF; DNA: TGTGCCAGCAGCTTGAGCGACAATGAGCAGTTCTTC
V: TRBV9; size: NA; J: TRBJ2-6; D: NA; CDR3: CASSGSGANVLTF; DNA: TGTGCCAGCAGCGGGTCTGGGGCCAACGTCCTGACTTTC
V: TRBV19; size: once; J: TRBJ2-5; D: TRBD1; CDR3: CASSPRGTGLSQETQYF; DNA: TGTGCCAGTAGTCCCCGAGGGACAGGGTTGAGCCAAGAGACCCAGTACTTC
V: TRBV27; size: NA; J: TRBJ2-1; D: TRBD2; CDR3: CASSSSQRGAYNEQFF; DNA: TGTGCCAGCAGCAGTTCCCAGCGGGGGGCCTACAATGAGCAGTTCTTC
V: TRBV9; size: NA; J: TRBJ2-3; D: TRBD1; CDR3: CASRPTGASTDTQYF; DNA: TGTGCCAGCAGACCGACAGGGGCTTCCACAGATACGCAGTATTTT
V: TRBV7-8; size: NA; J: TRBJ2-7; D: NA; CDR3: CASSSDYEQYF; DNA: TGTGCCAGCAGCTCTGACTACGAGCAGTACTTC
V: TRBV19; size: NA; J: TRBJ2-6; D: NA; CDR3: CASSTGTISGANVLTF; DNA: TGTGCCAGTAGTACCGGGACAATCTCTGGGGCCAACGTCCTGACTTTC
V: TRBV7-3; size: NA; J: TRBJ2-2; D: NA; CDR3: CASSPWDTGELFF; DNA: TGTGCCAGCAGCCCTTGGGACACCGGGGAGCTGTTTTTT
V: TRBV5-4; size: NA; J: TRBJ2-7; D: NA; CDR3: CASSFIQSGTYEQYF; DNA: TGTGCCAGCAGCTTTATTCAGAGCGGAACCTACGAGCAGTACTTC
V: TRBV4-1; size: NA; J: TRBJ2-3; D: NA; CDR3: CASSHPETSSTDTQYF; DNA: TGCGCCAGCAGCCACCCAGAGACAAGCAGCACAGATACGCAGTATTTT
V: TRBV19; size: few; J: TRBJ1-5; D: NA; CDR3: CASSPRGGQPQHF; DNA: TGTGCCAGTAGTCCCAGGGGAGGTCAGCCCCAGCATTTT
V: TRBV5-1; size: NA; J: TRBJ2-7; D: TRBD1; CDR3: CASSLGRGLHEQYF; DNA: TGCGCCAGCAGCTTGGGCAGGGGGCTCCACGAGCAGTACTTC
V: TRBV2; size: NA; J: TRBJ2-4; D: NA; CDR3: CASSPQLISRQRDQNIQYF; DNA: TGTGCCAGCAGCCCGCAGTTGATCAGTAGACAAAGAGACCAAAACATTCAGTACTTC
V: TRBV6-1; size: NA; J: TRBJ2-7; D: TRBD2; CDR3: CASSAGGLAGLSYEQYF; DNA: TGTGCCAGCAGTGCGGGGGGACTAGCGGGTTTATCCTACGAGCAGTACTTC
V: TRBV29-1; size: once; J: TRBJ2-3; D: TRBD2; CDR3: CSVLAGAPDTQYF; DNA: TGCAGCGTTCTAGCGGGAGCCCCAGATACGCAGTATTTT
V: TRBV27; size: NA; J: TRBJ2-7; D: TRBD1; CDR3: CASRSMDRELRAQYF; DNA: TGTGCCAGCAGATCGATGGACAGGGAGCTACGAGCGCAGTACTTC
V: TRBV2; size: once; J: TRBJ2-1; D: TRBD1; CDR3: CATPFGTAYNEQFF; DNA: TGTGCCACCCCTTTCGGGACAGCCTACAATGAGCAGTTCTTC
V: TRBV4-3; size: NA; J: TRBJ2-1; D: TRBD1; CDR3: CASSQADRVLNEQFF; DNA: TGCGCCAGCAGCCAAGCGGACAGGGTGTTGAATGAGCAGTTCTTC
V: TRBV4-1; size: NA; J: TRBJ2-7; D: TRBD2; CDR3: CASSQVLAIAYEQYF; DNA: TGCGCCAGCAGCCAAGTACTAGCGATCGCCTACGAGCAGTACTTC